This TCR beta chain emerged from a study of blood T cell repertoires in COVID-19 (dated by TCRdb to the early 2020s). The study in broad terms: The collaborator samples originated in the United States, Italy and Spain and spanned the acute and convalescent phases of COVID-19. The repertoires were made available in a free public database intended to serve as a resource for research on the immune response to SARS-CoV-2. The samples were drawn from two sources: the first 160 participants of the ongoing ImmuneRACE study, and fewer than 1,500 subjects contributed by 6 global collaborators. The material from the prospective study consisted of cDNA or gDNA derived from T cells, B-cell-depleted T cells, or PBMCs. Nearly every sample came with metadata listing a de-identified subject ID, COVID-19 status, age in years and sex. Where available, HLA class I and class II types were obtained from metadata supplied by the sample provider rather than from assay-based typing. Deeply sampled blood TCRbeta repertoires from subjects exposed to, actively infected with, or recovered from COVID-19 were included in the dataset.

The collaborating institutions used their own protocols to collect whole blood in K2EDTA tubes. For TCRbeta analysis, collaborators shipped samples as frozen whole blood, isolated PBMCs, or DNA extracted from either of those sample types. Remarks on this clone: This clone's antigen is unknown. Per-nucleotide qualities are absent, and no much larger clonotype sits a single base away.

The CDR3, cysteine through phenylalanine, is 11 amino acids long. Just the 33-base CDR3 DNA is kept, in frame starting at base 1. Based on the germline V gene, the CDR1 and CDR2 sequences are SGHDN and FVKESK. Trimming removed 4 bases from V and 10 bases from J, leaving 5 bases between the germline ends. Summary of the overall study and its limitations: Clinical and demographic metadata were provided uncurated, with the amount varying by source and participant.

TCRbeta CDR3 regions were amplified from genomic DNA by means of the immunoSEQ Assay, a bias-controlled multiplex PCR. On the study's bioinformatics: The number of nucleated cells in each sample was estimated by amplification of reference gene primers within the assay. To quantify the absolute abundance of each unique TCRbeta CDR3 rearrangement, sequence reads were collapsed and filtered. For each sample, productive Simpson clonality was calculated as the square root of Simpson's diversity index over productive rearrangements. TCRdb provides this immuneACCESS table in a form limited to in-frame rearrangements. Some clones are lacking; in checked studies, under half of them reflect an unresolved V gene, and why the rest are absent is not known. From that table come the V and J calls and clone size; the DNA was used to work out D and trimming. The sample profile shows a few hundred thousand clones; under 90% of them were found once. About 9.1% of the sample lies in the top ten.

The source material was peripheral blood. The sequence is built from TRBV14 and TRBJ1-6, with no reliable assignment of the D segment. The TCR was taken from a human donor in a cohort sampled during active COVID-19. The base sequence is TGTGCCAGCAGCCTCCTATCACCCCTCCACTTT. It codes for CASSLLSPLHF.